This TCR beta chain was sequenced during a study of T cell responses to AZD1222 COVID-19 vaccine. Sequencing was performed with immunoSEQ multiplex PCR; in TCRdb, only in-frame clones are kept and a portion is missing. The table lists some 49,000 clones, about 80% of them singletons. This specimen consisted of peripheral blood, obtained on day 0 of AZD1222 vaccination. This sequence was found in an adult in good health.

The CDR3: CASSPMGGNQPQHF. The CDR3 DNA sequence: TGTGCCAGCAGTCCTATGGGGGGCAATCAGCCCCAGCATTTT. The V and J genes are TRBV28 and TRBJ1-5; D is perhaps TRBD1 (5 bases). In germline, CDR1 is MDHEN, CDR2 SYDVKM. The CDR3 totals 14 residues. V shed 5 bases and J shed 2 bases, with 10 bases lying between them.